Presented here are 3 T cell receptor beta chains from one specimen sequenced in a study of blood T cell repertoires in COVID-19. Method: immunoSEQ multiplex PCR; TCRdb's copy keeps in-frame clones and lacks some. Altogether 100,000 or so clones are present, more than 70% being singletons, with the ten largest covering around 0.44%. Source material: peripheral blood. These receptors came from a man aged 55 to 70 with acute or convalescent COVID-19.

V usage is TRBV19 and J usage is TRBJ2-4; possibly TRBD1 for D (6 bases). V lost 6 bases and J 5 bases, leaving 11 bases between the germline ends. Germline V gene data show CDR1 as LNHDA and CDR2 as SQIVND (reference sequence). The CDR3 sequence is 13 residues long. CDR3: CASRDSPENIQYF. The CDR3 bases are TGTGCCAGTAGGGACAGTCCCGAAAACATTCAGTACTTC.

The gene calls are TRBV5-4 and TRBJ2-2; 7 bases fit TRBD2. The CDR3 has 16 amino acids. Germline assignment: CDR1 SGHNT and CDR2 YYREEE (reference sequence). V lost 2 bases and J lost 3; bases outside the gene matches: 7. CDR3 residues: CASSLPGGEDTGELFF. CDR3 bases: TGTGCCAGCAGCTTACCGGGGGGAGAGGACACCGGGGAGCTGTTTTTT.

This rearrangement joins TRBV19 to TRBJ1-3; maybe TRBD1 (5 bases). Trimming stripped 5 bases from V and 0 bases from J, with 14 bases between. CDR1 and CDR2 (germline): LNHDA, SQIVND (reference sequence). CDR3 size: 16 residues. This CDR3 reads CASSERGTRSGNTIYF. The CDR3 DNA sequence: TGTGCCAGTAGTGAGCGGGGGACTCGCTCTGGAAACACCATATATTTT.